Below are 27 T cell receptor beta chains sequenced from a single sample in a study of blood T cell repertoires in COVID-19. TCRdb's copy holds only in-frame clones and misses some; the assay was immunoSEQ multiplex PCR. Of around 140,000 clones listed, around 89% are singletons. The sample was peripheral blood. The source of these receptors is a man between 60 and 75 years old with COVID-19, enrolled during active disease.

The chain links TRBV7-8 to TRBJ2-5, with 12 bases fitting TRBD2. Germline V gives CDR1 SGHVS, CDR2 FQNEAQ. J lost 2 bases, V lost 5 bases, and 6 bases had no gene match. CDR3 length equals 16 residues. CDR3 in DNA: TGTGCCAGCAGCCCCCCGACTAGCGGGGGACAAGAGACCCAGTACTTC. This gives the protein CASSPPTSGGQETQYF.

CDR3 amino acids: CASQGINNSPLHF. Written as DNA, the CDR3 is TGTGCCTCACAGGGGATTAATAATTCACCCCTCCACTTT. The V gene is TRBV30, the J gene TRBJ1-6, with TRBD1 matching 7 bases. V dropped 7 bases and J dropped 5; count of bases not matched to a gene: 5. CDR1 and CDR2 from the germline V gene are GTSNPN and SVGIG (reference sequence). There are 13 residues in the CDR3.

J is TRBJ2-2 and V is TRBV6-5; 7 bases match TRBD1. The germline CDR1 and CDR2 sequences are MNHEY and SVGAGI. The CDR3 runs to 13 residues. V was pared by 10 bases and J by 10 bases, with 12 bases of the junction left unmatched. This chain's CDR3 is CAIMGTAREELFF. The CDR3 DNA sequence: TGTGCCATTATGGGGACAGCCCGGGAGGAGCTGTTTTTT.

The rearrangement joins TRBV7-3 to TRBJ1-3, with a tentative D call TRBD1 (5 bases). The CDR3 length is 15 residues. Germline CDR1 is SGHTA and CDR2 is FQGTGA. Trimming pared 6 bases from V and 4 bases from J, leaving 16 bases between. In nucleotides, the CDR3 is TGTGCCAGCAGTTCTACCCCAGGGTCGGGAAACACCATATATTTT. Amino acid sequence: CASSSTPGSGNTIYF.

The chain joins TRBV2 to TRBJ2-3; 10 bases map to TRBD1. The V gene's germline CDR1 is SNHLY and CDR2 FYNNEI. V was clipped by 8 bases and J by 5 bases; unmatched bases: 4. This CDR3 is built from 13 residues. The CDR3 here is CASGTGALDTQYF. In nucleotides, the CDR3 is TGTGCCAGCGGGACAGGGGCCCTAGATACGCAGTATTTT.

DNA for the CDR3: TGTGCCAGCAGTACCGGGACACATAGCAATCAGCCCCAGCATTTT. Translated: CASSTGTHSNQPQHF. This chain connects TRBV28 to TRBJ1-5, with D tentatively TRBD1 (6 bases). Germline assignment: CDR1 MDHEN and CDR2 SYDVKM. V was pared by 5 bases and J by 0 bases, with 11 bases between. This CDR3 is 15 amino acids long.

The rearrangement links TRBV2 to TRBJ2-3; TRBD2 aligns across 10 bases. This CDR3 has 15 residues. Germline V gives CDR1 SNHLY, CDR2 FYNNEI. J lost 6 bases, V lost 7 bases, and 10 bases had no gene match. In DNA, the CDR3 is TGTGCCAGCAAGGAGCGGGGGGGCCGGTCGGATACGCAGTATTTT. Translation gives CASKERGGRSDTQYF.

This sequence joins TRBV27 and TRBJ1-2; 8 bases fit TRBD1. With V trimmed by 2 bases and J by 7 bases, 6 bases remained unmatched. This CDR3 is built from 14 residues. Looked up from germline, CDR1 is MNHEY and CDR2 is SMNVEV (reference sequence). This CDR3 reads CASSLRTGLGGYTF. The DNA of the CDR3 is TGTGCCAGCAGTTTACGGACAGGGTTGGGTGGCTACACCTTC.

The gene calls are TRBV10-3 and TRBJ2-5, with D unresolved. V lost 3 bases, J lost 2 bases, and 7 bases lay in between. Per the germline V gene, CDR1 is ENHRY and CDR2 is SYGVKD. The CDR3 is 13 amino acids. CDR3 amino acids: CAISDIRQETQYF. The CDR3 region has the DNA TGTGCCATCAGTGATATCAGACAAGAGACCCAGTACTTC.

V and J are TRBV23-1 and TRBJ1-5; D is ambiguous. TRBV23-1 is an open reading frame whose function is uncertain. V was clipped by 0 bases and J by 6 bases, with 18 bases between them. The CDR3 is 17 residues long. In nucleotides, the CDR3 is TGCGCCAGCAGTCAATCAGGGTGGGGTTTTGGAGGTCAGCCCCAGCATTTT. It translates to CASSQSGWGFGGQPQHF.

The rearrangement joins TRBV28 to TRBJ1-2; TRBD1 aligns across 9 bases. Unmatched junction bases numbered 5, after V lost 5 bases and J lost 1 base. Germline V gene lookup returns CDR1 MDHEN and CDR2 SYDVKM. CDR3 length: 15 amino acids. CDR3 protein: CASSPGTGNNYGYTF. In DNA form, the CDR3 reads TGTGCCAGCAGTCCCGGGACAGGGAATAACTATGGCTACACCTTC.

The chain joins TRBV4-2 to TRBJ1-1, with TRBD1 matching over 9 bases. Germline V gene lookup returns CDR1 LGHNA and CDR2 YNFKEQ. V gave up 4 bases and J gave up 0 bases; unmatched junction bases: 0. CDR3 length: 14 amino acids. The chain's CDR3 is CASSRDRVNTEAFF. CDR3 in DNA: TGTGCCAGCAGCCGGGACAGGGTGAACACTGAAGCTTTCTTT.

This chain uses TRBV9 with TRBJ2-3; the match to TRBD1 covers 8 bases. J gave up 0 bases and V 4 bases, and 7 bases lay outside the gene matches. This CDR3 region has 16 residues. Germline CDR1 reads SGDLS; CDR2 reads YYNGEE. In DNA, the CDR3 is TGTGCCAGCAGCTACCGGGACAGGAGTAGCACAGATACGCAGTATTTT. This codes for CASSYRDRSSTDTQYF. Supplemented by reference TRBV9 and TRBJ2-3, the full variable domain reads DSGVTQTPKHLITATGQRVTLRCSPRSGDLSVYWYQQSLDQGLQFLIQYYNGEERAKGNILERFSAQQFPDLHSELNLSSLELGDSALYFCASSYRDRSSTDTQYFGPGTRLTVL.

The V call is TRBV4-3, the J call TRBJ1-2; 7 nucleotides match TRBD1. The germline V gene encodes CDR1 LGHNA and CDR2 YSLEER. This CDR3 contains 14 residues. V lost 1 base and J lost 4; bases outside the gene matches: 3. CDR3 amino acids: CASSQARDSYGYTF. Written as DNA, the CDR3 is TGCGCCAGCAGCCAAGCCCGGGACAGCTATGGCTACACCTTC.

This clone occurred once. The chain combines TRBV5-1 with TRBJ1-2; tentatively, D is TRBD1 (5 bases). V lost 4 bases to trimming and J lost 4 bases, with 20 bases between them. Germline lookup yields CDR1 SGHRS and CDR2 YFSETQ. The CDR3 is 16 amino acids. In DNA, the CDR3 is TGCGCCAGCAGCCTTACCCGACCGAGTCAGGGCTATGGCTACACCTTC. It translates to CASSLTRPSQGYGYTF.

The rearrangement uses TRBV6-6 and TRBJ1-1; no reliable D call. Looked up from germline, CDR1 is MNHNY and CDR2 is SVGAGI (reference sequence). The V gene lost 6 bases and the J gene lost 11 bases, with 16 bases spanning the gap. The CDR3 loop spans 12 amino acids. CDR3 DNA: TGTGCCAGCAGCTCCGACATGGGGAGGGCTTTCTTT. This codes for CASSSDMGRAFF.

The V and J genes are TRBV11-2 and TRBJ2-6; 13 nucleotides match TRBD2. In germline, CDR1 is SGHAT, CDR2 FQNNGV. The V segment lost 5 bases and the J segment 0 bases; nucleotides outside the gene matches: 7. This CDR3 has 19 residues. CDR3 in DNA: TGTGCCAGCAGCCCAGGGACTAGCGGGGTTTACTCTGGGGCCAACGTCCTGACTTTC. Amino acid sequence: CASSPGTSGVYSGANVLTF.

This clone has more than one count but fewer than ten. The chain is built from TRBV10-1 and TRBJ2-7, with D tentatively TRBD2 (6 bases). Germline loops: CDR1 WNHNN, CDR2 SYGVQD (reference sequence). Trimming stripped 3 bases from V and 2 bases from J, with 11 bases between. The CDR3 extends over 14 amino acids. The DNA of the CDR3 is TGCGCCAGCAGTGAAAAGGACTATCCCTACGAGCAGTACTTC. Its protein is CASSEKDYPYEQYF.

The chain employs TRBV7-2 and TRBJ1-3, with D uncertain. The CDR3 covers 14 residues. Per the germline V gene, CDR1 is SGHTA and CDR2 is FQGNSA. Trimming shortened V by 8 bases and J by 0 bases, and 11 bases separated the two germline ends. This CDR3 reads CASGMRDSGNTIYF. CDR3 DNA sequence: TGTGCCAGCGGGATGAGGGACTCTGGAAACACCATATATTTT.

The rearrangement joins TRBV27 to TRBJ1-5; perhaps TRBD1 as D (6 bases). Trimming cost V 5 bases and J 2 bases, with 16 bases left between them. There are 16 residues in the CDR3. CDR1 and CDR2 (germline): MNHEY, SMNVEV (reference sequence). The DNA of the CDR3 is TGTGCCAGCAGTCTCACCTACAGGGCCGGCAATCAGCCCCAGCATTTT. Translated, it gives CASSLTYRAGNQPQHF.

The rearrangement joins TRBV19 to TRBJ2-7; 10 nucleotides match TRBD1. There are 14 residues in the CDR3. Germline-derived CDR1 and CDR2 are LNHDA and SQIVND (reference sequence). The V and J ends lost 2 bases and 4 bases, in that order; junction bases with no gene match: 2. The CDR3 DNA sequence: TGTGCCAGTAGTATAACGGACAGGGGGTACGAGCAGTACTTC. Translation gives CASSITDRGYEQYF.

CDR3 in amino acids: CASSLPGSSNEKLFF. The DNA for the CDR3 is TGTGCCAGCAGCTTACCAGGGTCGTCTAATGAAAAACTGTTTTTT. The chain couples TRBV7-2 to TRBJ1-4; D might be TRBD1 (5 bases). V lost 2 bases to trimming and J lost 3 bases, with 10 bases between them. This CDR3 contains 15 residues. CDR1 is SGHTA and CDR2 is FQGNSA in the germline V gene.

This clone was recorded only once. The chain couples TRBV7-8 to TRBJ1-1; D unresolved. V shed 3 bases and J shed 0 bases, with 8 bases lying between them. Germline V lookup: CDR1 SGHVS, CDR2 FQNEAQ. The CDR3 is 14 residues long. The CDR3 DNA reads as TGTGCCAGCAGCTTCAGTTCCATGAACACTGAAGCTTTCTTT. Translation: CASSFSSMNTEAFF.

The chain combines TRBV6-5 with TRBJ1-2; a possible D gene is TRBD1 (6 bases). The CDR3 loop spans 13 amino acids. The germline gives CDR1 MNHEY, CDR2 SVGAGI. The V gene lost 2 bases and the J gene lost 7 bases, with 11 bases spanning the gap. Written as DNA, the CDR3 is TGTGCCAGCAGTTACAGGGGGTTGGGTGGCTACACCTTC. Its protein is CASSYRGLGGYTF.

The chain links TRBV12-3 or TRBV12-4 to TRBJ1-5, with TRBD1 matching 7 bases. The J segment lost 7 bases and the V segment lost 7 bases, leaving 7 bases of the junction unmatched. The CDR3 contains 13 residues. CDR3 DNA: TGTGCCAGCAACCCGACAGGGACACAGCCCCAGCATTTT. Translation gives CASNPTGTQPQHF.

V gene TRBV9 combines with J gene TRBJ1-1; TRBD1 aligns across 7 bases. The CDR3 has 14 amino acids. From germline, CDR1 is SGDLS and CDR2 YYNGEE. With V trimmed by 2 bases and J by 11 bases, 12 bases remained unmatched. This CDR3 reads CASSVYTGAAEAFF. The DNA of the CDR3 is TGTGCCAGCAGCGTCTACACAGGGGCCGCGGAGGCTTTCTTT.

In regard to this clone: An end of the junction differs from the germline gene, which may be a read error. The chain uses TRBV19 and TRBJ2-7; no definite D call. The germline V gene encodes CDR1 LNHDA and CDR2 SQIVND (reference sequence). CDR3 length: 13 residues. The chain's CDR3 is CASSLDTQREQYF. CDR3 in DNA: TGTGCCAGTAGTTTAGACACTCAGCGCGAGCAGTACTTC.